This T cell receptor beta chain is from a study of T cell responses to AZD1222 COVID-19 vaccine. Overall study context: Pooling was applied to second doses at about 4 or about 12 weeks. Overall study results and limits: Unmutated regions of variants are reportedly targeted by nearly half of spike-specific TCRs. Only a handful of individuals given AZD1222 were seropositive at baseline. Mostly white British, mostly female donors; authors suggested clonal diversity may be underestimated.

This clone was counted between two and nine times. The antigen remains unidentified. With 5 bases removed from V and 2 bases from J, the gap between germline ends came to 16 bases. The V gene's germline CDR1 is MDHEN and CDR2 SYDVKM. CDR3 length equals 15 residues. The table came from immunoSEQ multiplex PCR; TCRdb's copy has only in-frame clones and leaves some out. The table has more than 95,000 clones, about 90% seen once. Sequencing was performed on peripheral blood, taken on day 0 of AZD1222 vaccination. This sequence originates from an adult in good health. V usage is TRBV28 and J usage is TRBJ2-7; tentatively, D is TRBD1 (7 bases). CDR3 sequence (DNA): TGTGCCAGCAGTATAGCGGCAGGGGGGCCCTACGAGCAGTACTTC. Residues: CASSIAAGGPYEQYF.